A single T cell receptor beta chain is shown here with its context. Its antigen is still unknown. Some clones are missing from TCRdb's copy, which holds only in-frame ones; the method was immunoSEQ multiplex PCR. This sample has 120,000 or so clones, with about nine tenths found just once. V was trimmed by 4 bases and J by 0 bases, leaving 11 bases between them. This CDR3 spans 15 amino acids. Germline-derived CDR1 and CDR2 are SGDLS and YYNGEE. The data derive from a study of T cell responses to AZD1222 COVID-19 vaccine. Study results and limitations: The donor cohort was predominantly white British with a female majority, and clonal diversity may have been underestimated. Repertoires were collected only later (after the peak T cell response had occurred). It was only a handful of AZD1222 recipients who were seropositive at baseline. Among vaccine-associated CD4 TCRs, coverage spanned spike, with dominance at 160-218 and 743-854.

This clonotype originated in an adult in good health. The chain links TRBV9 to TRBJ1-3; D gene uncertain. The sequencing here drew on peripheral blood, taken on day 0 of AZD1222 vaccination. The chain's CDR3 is CASSTLEGSGNTIYF. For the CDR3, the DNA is TGTGCCAGCAGCACCCTGGAGGGCTCTGGAAACACCATATATTTT.